Ten or more counts support the clone carrying this T cell receptor beta chain. What it binds is unknown. With 4 bases removed from V and 0 bases from J, the gap between germline ends came to 14 bases. The length of the CDR3 is 16 residues. Germline CDR1 and CDR2: SGHDT and YYEEEE. Researchers sorted naive CD8 T cells as cells that were CD8+CD4-CCR7+CD45RA+. One entry per CDR3 protein results from TCRdb running MiXCR on the PCR reads. The repertoire includes 85,000 to 100,000 distinct CDR3 sequences, around 24% of them detected once, and under 1% sits in the top ten. The sample originates from a study of molecular identifiers for immune sequencing clone quantification. Overall study findings and caveats: The share of molecules held by clones above 20 RNA copies was over 98% in effector cells and under 1% in naive cells.

The sample was naive CD8+ T cells from blood, with Jurkat cell RNA spiked in. Noted subset: FACS-sorted CD8+CD4-CCR7+CD45RA+ naive T cells. The origin of this receptor is a human donor in good health. Some libraries in this study had Jurkat cell RNA spiked in. The chain combines TRBV5-6 with TRBJ1-5; D is possibly TRBD1 (6 bases). Written as DNA, the CDR3 is TGTGCCAGCAGCCCGACAGGAACTTATAGCAATCAGCCCCAGCATTTT. The encoded protein is CASSPTGTYSNQPQHF. Looking up the rest from reference TRBV5-6 and TRBJ1-5 gives the full variable domain: DAGVTQSPTHLIKTRGQQVTLRCSPKSGHDTVSWYQQALGQGPQFIFQYYEEEERQRGNFPDRFSGHQFPNYSSELNVNALLLGDSALYLCASSPTGTYSNQPQHFGDGTRLSIL.